This section outlines one T cell receptor beta chain sequence together with its context. Its target is not known. By quantitative 5'-RACE with molecular barcodes, the TCR beta libraries were made. Each CDR3 protein is one row after TCRdb ran MiXCR on the 5' RACE reads. This table holds around 230,000 distinct CDR3 sequences, around 8% found once. The V gene's germline CDR1 is SGHAT and CDR2 FQNNGV. V lost 6 bases to trimming and J lost 1 base, with 16 bases between them. This CDR3 comprises 15 residues. This entry comes from a study of CD8 T cells in ankylosing spondylitis. Regarding the study as a whole: Reports say disease-linked clones showed up significantly more in matched ankylosing spondylitis synovial fluid. Seemingly characteristic of ankylosing spondylitis blood was a TCR beta motif consisting of about 8 highly homologous variants. Relatively rare in peripheral blood, disease-linked clones were also CD8+.

The sequencing sample was made of blood, either unsorted or a sorted T cell fraction (not recorded which). This receptor was identified in a female donor with ankylosing spondylitis or in good health (not recorded which). The chain joins TRBV11-2 to TRBJ2-7; a possible D gene is TRBD2 (6 bases). Here the CDR3 reads CASRAPAGRSYEQYF. CDR3 DNA sequence: TGTGCCAGCAGAGCCCCGGCGGGGCGATCCTACGAGCAGTACTTC.